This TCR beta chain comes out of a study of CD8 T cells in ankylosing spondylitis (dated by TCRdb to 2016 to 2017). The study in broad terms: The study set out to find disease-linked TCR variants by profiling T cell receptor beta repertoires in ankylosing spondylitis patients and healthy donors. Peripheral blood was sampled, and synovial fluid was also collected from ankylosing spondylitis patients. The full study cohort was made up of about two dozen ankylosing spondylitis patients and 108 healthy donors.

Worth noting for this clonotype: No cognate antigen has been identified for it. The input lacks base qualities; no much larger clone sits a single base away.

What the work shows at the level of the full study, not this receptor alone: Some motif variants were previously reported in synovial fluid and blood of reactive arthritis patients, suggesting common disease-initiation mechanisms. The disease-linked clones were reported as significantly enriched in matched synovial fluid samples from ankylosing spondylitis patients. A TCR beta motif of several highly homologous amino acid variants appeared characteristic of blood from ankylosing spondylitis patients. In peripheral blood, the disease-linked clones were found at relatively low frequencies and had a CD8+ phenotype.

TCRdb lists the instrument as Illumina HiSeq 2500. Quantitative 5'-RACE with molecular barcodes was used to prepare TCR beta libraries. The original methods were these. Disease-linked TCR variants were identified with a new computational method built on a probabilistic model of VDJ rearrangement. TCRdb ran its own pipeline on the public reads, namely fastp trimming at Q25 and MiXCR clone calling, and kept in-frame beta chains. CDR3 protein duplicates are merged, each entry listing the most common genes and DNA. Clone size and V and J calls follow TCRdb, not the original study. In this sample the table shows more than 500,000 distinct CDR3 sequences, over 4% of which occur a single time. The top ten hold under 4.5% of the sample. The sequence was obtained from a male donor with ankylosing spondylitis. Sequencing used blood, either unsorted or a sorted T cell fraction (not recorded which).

CDR3 sequence: CASSPLAGVAVYEQYF. The DNA sequence is as follows: TGTGCCAGCAGCCCCCTAGCCGGAGTGGCCGTCTACGAGCAGTACTTC. The rearranged segments are TRBV7-6 and TRBJ2-7, and TRBD2 may be the D gene, going by 5 matching bases. At the junction V is shortened by 5 bases and J by 3 bases, with 20 bases in between. The CDR3 sequence holds 16 residues, the cysteine and phenylalanine included. Only the CDR3 portion is preserved as DNA: 48 bases, with reading frame beginning at the first base. The germline V gene sets CDR1 to SGHVS and CDR2 to FNYEAQ. Beyond the CDR3, the reference TRBV7-6 and TRBJ2-7 genes provide the residues; the full variable domain reads: GAGVSQSPRYKVTKRGQDVALRCDPISGHVSLYWYRQALGQGPEFLTYFNYEAQQDKSGLPNDRFSAERPEGSISTLTIQRTEQRDSAMYRCASSPLAGVAVYEQYFGPGTRLTVT.